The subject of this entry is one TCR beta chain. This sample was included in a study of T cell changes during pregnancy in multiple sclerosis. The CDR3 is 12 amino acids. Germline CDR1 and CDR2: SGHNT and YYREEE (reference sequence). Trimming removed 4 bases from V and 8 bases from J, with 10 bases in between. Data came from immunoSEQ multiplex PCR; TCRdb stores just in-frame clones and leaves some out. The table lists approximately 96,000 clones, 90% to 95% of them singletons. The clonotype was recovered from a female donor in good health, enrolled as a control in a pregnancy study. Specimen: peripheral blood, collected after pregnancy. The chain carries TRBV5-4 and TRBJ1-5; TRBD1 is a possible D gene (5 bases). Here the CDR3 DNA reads TGTGCCAGCAGCATGGGGGGGGAGCCCCAGCATTTT. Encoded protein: CASSMGGEPQHF.